The 24 T cell receptor beta chains listed next were all sequenced from one sample in a study of shared T cell receptors in the human thymus. TCRdb's table, derived via immunoSEQ multiplex PCR, lists solely in-frame clones and lacks some. The sample has some 760,000 clones, 80% to 90% seen once. This same sample was also part of a study on human thymus T cells.

Material for sequencing was thymocytes. These receptors all stem from a girl in the first two years of life with a congenital heart defect.

This sequence joins TRBV11-1 and TRBJ2-1, with TRBD1 matching over 9 bases. Per germline, CDR1 SGHAT and CDR2 FQDESV (reference sequence). The CDR3 is made up of 18 amino acids. With V trimmed by 5 bases and J by 3 bases, 14 bases remained unmatched. For the CDR3, the DNA is TGTGCCAGCAGCCCGATTAAGTCTGGGACAGGGTTCTACAATGAGCAGTTCTTC. Its translation: CASSPIKSGTGFYNEQFF. The full variable domain, with the rest looked up from reference TRBV11-1 and TRBJ2-1, is EAEVAQSPRYKITEKSQAVAFWCDPISGHATLYWYRQILGQGPELLVQFQDESVVDDSQLPKDRFSAERLKGVDSTLKIQPAELGDSAMYLCASSPIKSGTGFYNEQFFGPGTRLTVL.

V usage is TRBV9 and J usage is TRBJ1-2; D is perhaps TRBD1 (6 bases). Germline V gene data show CDR1 as SGDLS and CDR2 as YYNGEE. The CDR3 loop spans 19 amino acids. The germline V and J ends were trimmed by 0 bases and 8 bases, with 29 bases remaining between them. This chain's CDR3 is CASSVVSPGAKPPSEGYTF. For the CDR3, the DNA is TGTGCCAGCAGCGTAGTTTCCCCAGGGGCCAAACCCCCTTCGGAAGGCTACACCTTC.

The sample holds one count of this clone. The rearrangement uses TRBV18 and TRBJ2-7; D is undetermined. CDR1 KGHSH and CDR2 LQKENI come from the germline V gene. The V end lost 0 bases, the J end lost 5 bases, and 11 bases lay between the germline ends. This CDR3 has 14 amino acids. The CDR3 DNA sequence: TGTGCCAGCTCACCACCGAAAGAAATAGACGAGCAGTACTTC. It is translated as CASSPPKEIDEQYF.

V is TRBV5-4 and J is TRBJ2-3; TRBD1 agrees at 7 bases. V trimming: 3 bases; J trimming: 5 bases; junction bases outside the gene matches: 9. This CDR3 is 15 amino acids long. The germline V gene encodes CDR1 SGHNT and CDR2 YYREEE (reference sequence). The CDR3 sequence: CASSSILDRVDTQYF. Here the CDR3 DNA reads TGTGCCAGCAGCTCCATCCTCGACAGGGTAGATACGCAGTATTTT.

In its sample, this clone was seen a few times. The chain carries TRBV5-6 and TRBJ2-1, with 10 bases identical to TRBD2. The V gene's germline CDR1 is SGHDT and CDR2 YYEEEE. J gave up 3 bases and V 3 bases, and 3 bases lay outside the gene matches. The CDR3 is 15 amino acids. The chain's CDR3 is CASSYSGGRYNEQFF. As DNA, the CDR3 is TGTGCCAGCAGCTATAGCGGGGGGCGCTACAATGAGCAGTTCTTC.

The genes are TRBV5-1 and TRBJ2-7; D is possibly TRBD1 (6 bases). Trimming stripped 4 bases from V and 4 bases from J, with 9 bases between. This CDR3 is 12 amino acids long. The germline V gene encodes CDR1 SGHRS and CDR2 YFSETQ. CDR3 bases: TGCGCCAGCAGCGAACAGGGTTACGAGCAGTACTTC. It encodes CASSEQGYEQYF.

The rearrangement uses TRBV12-5 and TRBJ2-7; TRBD1 might be the D (7 bases). The CDR3 totals 18 residues. Looked up from germline, CDR1 is LGHNT and CDR2 is FRNRAP. The ends were cut back, 3 bases at V and 2 bases at J, with 23 bases in the middle. In DNA form, the CDR3 reads TGTGCTAGTGGTTTCTCACTCCCAGGGGGGCATTCACCCTACGAGCAGTACTTC. As protein: CASGFSLPGGHSPYEQYF.

This clone was observed a single time. V and J are TRBV28 and TRBJ1-6; D uncertain. This CDR3 is 16 amino acids long. Germline V lookup: CDR1 MDHEN, CDR2 SYDVKM. V lost 6 bases and J 10 bases, leaving 22 bases between the germline ends. The CDR3 bases are TGTGCCAGCAGCCCATTAATCCCCCCAGGATCCTCACCCCTCCACTTT. This gives the protein CASSPLIPPGSSPLHF.

This chain links TRBV9 with TRBJ1-6; D is possibly TRBD1 (6 bases). Trimming pared 5 bases from V and 5 bases from J, leaving 17 bases between. There are 16 residues in the CDR3. Germline-derived CDR1 and CDR2 are SGDLS and YYNGEE. In DNA, the CDR3 is TGTGCCAGCAGTGCGGGGGGCGGGACGGATAATTCACCCCTCCACTTT. Residues: CASSAGGGTDNSPLHF.

The gene calls are TRBV11-2 and TRBJ1-3; 9 nucleotides line up with TRBD1. Germline V gene sequence: CDR1 SGHAT, CDR2 FQNNGV. CDR3 length: 19 amino acids. J was trimmed by 0 bases and V by 5 bases; bases with no gene match: 14. The CDR3 region is CASSHPGQGPGGSGNTIYF. DNA for the CDR3: TGTGCCAGCAGCCACCCGGGACAGGGTCCGGGGGGCTCTGGAAACACCATATATTTT.

The chain has TRBV19 and TRBJ1-1; D perhaps matches TRBD1 (6 bases). V lost 8 bases to trimming and J lost 0 bases, with 16 bases between them. The CDR3 has 15 residues. Germline loops: CDR1 LNHDA, CDR2 SQIVND (reference sequence). This chain's CDR3 is CASFPRGNMNTEAFF. CDR3 bases: TGTGCCAGTTTTCCGAGGGGGAATATGAACACTGAAGCTTTCTTT.

This chain connects TRBV6-6 to TRBJ1-2; the D gene is possibly TRBD1 (5 bases). This CDR3 spans 12 amino acids. Trimming left V 7 bases short and J 1 base short, with 7 bases between. Looked up from germline, CDR1 is MNHNY and CDR2 is SVGAGI (reference sequence). DNA for the CDR3: TGTGCCAGCAACAGGCTTAACTATGGCTACACCTTC. Encoded protein: CASNRLNYGYTF.

V is TRBV7-3 and J is TRBJ2-1; a possible D gene is TRBD1 (5 bases). Germline lookup yields CDR1 SGHTA and CDR2 FQGTGA. Trimming pared 2 bases from V and 9 bases from J, leaving 11 bases between. The CDR3 runs 13 residues. CDR3 region: CASSLQGGGEQFF. The DNA of the CDR3 is TGTGCCAGCAGCTTACAGGGTGGCGGTGAGCAGTTCTTC.

This clone was recorded a few times. V is TRBV7-3 and J is TRBJ2-3, with D maybe TRBD1 (6 bases). Per germline, CDR1 SGHTA and CDR2 FQGTGA. The CDR3 has 14 residues. Trimming took 5 bases from V and 10 from J, leaving 19 bases between them. CDR3 amino acids: CASSPGAPLGPQYF. CDR3 nucleotide sequence: TGTGCCAGCAGCCCAGGGGCCCCTCTAGGGCCGCAGTATTTT.

The chain carries TRBV6-5 and TRBJ1-2; tentatively, D is TRBD1 (5 bases). Trimming took off 0 bases at V and 6 bases at J, with 14 bases between the two ends. The CDR3 is made up of 15 amino acids. Per the germline V gene, CDR1 is MNHEY and CDR2 is SVGAGI. CDR3 bases: TGTGCCAGCAGTTACTCGGTAGAGGCACAGGATGGCTACACCTTC. It specifies CASSYSVEAQDGYTF.

The genes are TRBV7-9 and TRBJ1-1; the D is unclear. This CDR3 has 17 amino acids. Trimming took 1 base from V and 1 from J, leaving 16 bases between them. CDR1 and CDR2 from the germline V gene are SEHNR and FQNEAQ (reference sequence). The CDR3 region has the DNA TGTGCCAGCAGCTTAGGTTTCCCCTTACTAACGAACACTGAAGCTTTCTTT. Translating gives CASSLGFPLLTNTEAFF.

The rearrangement uses TRBV5-4 and TRBJ1-2; 9 bases agree with TRBD1. After removal of 2 bases from V and 8 bases from J, the junction contained 10 bases not matched to a gene. The CDR3 runs 15 residues. Looked up from germline, CDR1 is SGHNT and CDR2 is YYREEE (reference sequence). CDR3 nucleotide sequence: TGTGCCAGCAGCTTACCCGGGACAGGGTTAGGGGGCTACACCTTC. Translating it yields CASSLPGTGLGGYTF.

V gene TRBV5-4 combines with J gene TRBJ1-2; 7 positions agree with TRBD1. Germline V gene data show CDR1 as SGHNT and CDR2 as YYREEE (reference sequence). V shed 3 bases and J 3 bases; nucleotides not matched to a gene: 20. There are 19 residues in the CDR3. The CDR3 is CASSSLDREFLAPYYGYTF. As DNA, the CDR3 is TGTGCCAGCAGCTCACTTGACAGGGAGTTTCTCGCACCTTACTATGGCTACACCTTC.

CDR3 region: CASPRTGGPYGYTF. Here the CDR3 DNA reads TGTGCCAGCCCTCGTACGGGGGGGCCCTATGGCTACACCTTC. The rearrangement joins TRBV28 to TRBJ1-2; D is possibly TRBD1 (6 bases). CDR3 length: 14 amino acids. Germline V gene sequence: CDR1 MDHEN, CDR2 SYDVKM. V was pared by 8 bases and J by 4 bases, with 17 bases between.

This clone showed up just a few times. The chain links TRBV4-3 to TRBJ1-2, with D tentatively TRBD1 (6 bases). Germline values: CDR1 LGHNA, CDR2 YSLEER. The V end lost 1 base, the J end lost 6 bases, and 12 bases lay between the germline ends. The CDR3 totals 14 residues. Here the CDR3 reads CASSQGSGGHGYTF. As DNA, the CDR3 is TGCGCCAGCAGCCAAGGATCTGGGGGCCATGGCTACACCTTC.

V usage is TRBV9 and J usage is TRBJ1-2; D possibly corresponds to TRBD1 (6 bases). The V end was cut by 5 bases, the J end by 6 bases, with 11 bases between. The CDR3 covers 12 residues. The germline V gene has CDR1 SGDLS and CDR2 YYNGEE. CDR3 DNA sequence: TGTGCCAGCAGAGACGGGACAAATGGCTACACCTTC. It codes for CASRDGTNGYTF.

J is TRBJ2-5 and V is TRBV13; TRBD1 aligns across 9 bases. The DNA end favors TRBJ2-7, so the J call may be wrong. The CDR3 has 16 residues. The germline CDR1 and CDR2 sequences are PRHDT and FYEKMQ (reference sequence). Here the CDR3 reads CASSSPPGQGTPEQYF. The CDR3 DNA sequence: TGTGCCAGCAGCTCGCCACCGGGACAGGGTACCCCCGAGCAGTACTTC.

The chain employs TRBV28 and TRBJ1-1; TRBD1 might be the D (6 bases). Germline V lookup: CDR1 MDHEN, CDR2 SYDVKM. The CDR3 contains 17 residues. V was pared by 3 bases and J by 4 bases, with 21 bases between. The CDR3 protein is CASSFGTGKLSGTEAFF. Here the CDR3 DNA reads TGTGCCAGCAGTTTCGGAACAGGGAAGTTGTCGGGCACTGAAGCTTTCTTT.

The chain has TRBV10-3 and TRBJ1-4, with 8 bases that match TRBD1. In germline, CDR1 is ENHRY, CDR2 SYGVKD. There are 18 residues in the CDR3. The trim removed 2 bases at V and 6 bases at J, leaving 14 bases unmatched. The CDR3 is CAISELRPQGALDEKLFF. CDR3 coding DNA: TGTGCCATCAGTGAGCTCCGGCCGCAGGGGGCCTTGGATGAAAAACTGTTTTTT.